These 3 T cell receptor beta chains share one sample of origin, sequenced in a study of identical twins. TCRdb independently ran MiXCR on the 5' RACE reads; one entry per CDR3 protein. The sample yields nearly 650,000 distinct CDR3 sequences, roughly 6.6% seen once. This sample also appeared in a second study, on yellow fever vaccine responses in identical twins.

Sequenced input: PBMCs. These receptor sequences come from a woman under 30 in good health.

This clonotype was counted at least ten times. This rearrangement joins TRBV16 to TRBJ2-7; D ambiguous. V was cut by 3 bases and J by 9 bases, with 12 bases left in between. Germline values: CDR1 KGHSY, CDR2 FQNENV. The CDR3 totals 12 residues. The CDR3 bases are TGTGCCAGCAGCCAGTCCAAGGTGTGGCAGTACGTC. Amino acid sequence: CASSQSKVWQYV.

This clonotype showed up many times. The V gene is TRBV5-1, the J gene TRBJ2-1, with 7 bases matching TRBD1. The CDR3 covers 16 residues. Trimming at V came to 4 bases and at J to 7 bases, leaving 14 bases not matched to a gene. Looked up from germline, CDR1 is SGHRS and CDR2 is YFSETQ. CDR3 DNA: TGCGCCAGCAGCGCCACCGGGACAGAATTTCGGAATGAGCAGTTCTTC. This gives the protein CASSATGTEFRNEQFF.

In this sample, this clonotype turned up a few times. The CDR3 reads CSASRPLLSSGANVLTF. CDR3 DNA: TGCAGTGCAAGCAGGCCCCTCTTAAGCTCTGGGGCCAACGTCCTGACTTTC. This chain joins TRBV20-1 and TRBJ2-6; D is uncertain. The length of the CDR3 is 17 residues. Germline V gene data show CDR1 as DFQATT and CDR2 as SNEGSKA (reference sequence). Trimming stripped 6 bases from V and 0 bases from J, with 18 bases between.